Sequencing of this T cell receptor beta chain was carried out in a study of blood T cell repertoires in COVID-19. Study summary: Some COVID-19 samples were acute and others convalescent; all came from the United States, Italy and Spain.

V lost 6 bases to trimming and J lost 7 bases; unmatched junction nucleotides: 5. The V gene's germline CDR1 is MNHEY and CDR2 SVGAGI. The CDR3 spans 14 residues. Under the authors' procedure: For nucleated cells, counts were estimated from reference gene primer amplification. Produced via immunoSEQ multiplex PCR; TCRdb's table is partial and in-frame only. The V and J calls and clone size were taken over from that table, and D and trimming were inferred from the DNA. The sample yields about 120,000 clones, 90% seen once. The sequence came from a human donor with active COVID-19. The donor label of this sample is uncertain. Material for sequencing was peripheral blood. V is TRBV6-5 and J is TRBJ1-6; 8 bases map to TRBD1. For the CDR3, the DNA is TGTGCCAGCAGGGACGACAGGGGCAATTCACCCCTCCACTTT. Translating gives CASRDDRGNSPLHF.